The clone carrying this T cell receptor (beta chain) occurred a few times. The antigen remains unidentified. TCRdb processed the 5' RACE reads anew with MiXCR; each CDR3 protein has one entry. The repertoire includes over 50,000 distinct CDR3 sequences, under 7.5% of them detected once, and over 12% sits in the top ten. The data are from a study of spatial heterogeneity in lung cancer. About the study: The study consistently detected more beta-chain than alpha-chain sequences. Study-wide results and caveats: Blood showed ubiquitous tumor TCRs more often at resection than at routine follow-up.

Noted time point: sample taken at primary tumor resection. Untreated early-stage non-small cell lung cancer patients, over 55 in total, were the donors. From tumor, nontumor lung or frozen PBMC, whole RNA was taken unsorted for sequencing. J was trimmed by 5 bases and V by 7 bases; bases with no gene match: 7. The germline gives CDR1 WSHSY, CDR2 SAAADI. CDR3 size: 13 residues. Here the sequenced sample was PBMCs, taken at surgery. This sequence was found in a female donor with early-stage non-small cell lung cancer. V usage is TRBV10-2 and J usage is TRBJ1-2, with TRBD1 matching 7 bases. The CDR3 DNA reads as TGCGCCAGCACCATGGGACAGAATTATGGCTACACCTTC. This encodes CASTMGQNYGYTF.